This T cell receptor (beta chain) was recorded in a study of cytomegalovirus exposure and HLA in healthy donors. As for the study in general: In terms of ancestry, the Caucasian-associated cluster contained around 79% of the 350 to 450 genotyped donors. Points from the study as a whole: In a later analysis, TCR association rates varied by HLA locus: DRB1 most, HLA-C fewest. Per a prior analysis, the majority of TCR beta V segments were productive roughly 90% or roughly 30% of the time. Later on, a genetic analysis was performed. It linked a missense variant in DCLRE1C with V- and J-gene trimming of TCR beta.

Germline CDR1 and CDR2: SGHAT and FQNNGV. With 8 bases removed from V and 2 bases from J, the gap between germline ends came to 14 bases. The CDR3 spans 14 residues. With 60 Vbeta and 13 Jbeta primers, the PCR was carried out. Repertoires were generated with immunoSEQ multiplex PCR, while TCRdb's copy carries only in-frame clones and drops some. The sample shows roughly 110,000 clones, around three quarters of them seen only once. A note on this clone: The antigen is not known.

The chain combines TRBV11-2 with TRBJ2-3; the D gene is possibly TRBD1 (6 bases). The TCR comes from a male donor in good health and CMV-seronegative. The sequenced sample was PBMCs. In DNA, the CDR3 is TGTGCCAGCGGGCAGGGGCGCTCCACAGATACGCAGTATTTT. This encodes CASGQGRSTDTQYF.